This T cell receptor beta chain was captured in a study of PD-1 blockade in classical Hodgkin lymphoma. Study-level information: Intravenous delivery of nivolumab at 3 mg/kg to patients occurred every 2 weeks.

Method: immunoSEQ multiplex PCR; TCRdb's copy keeps in-frame clones and lacks some. Altogether fewer than 35,000 clones are present, 90% to 95% being singletons, with the ten largest covering roughly 0.31%. Time point: cycle 4 day 1 (C4D1), after around six weeks of nivolumab. The patients all showed relapse after autologous stem cell transplantation, while their brentuximab vedotin exposure varied. Thawed PBMCs yielded CD4+ T cells through magnetic negative selection. The best responses consisted of complete response, partial response or progressive disease. This clone was seen once. Its antigen is unidentified. Overall study findings and caveats: Those starting nivolumab under 1 year post-ASCT were excluded. Significantly greater TCR diversity emerged by C4D1 in CD4+ cells but not CD8+ cells.

Losses at the gene ends were 8 bases for V and 4 bases for J; bases not matched to a gene: 4. The CDR3 contains 14 residues. Germline assignment: CDR1 MNHNS and CDR2 SASEGT. The source of this sequence is a human donor with classical Hodgkin lymphoma. V and J are TRBV6-1 and TRBJ2-3, with 12 positions matching TRBD2. Sequenced here: CD4+ T cells from blood, sampled before the fourth cycle of nivolumab. The CDR3 loop is CASLAGGLADTQYF. Written as DNA, the CDR3 is TGTGCCAGCCTAGCGGGAGGGTTGGCAGATACGCAGTATTTT.